This T cell receptor (beta chain) comes out of a study of Ad26.COV2.S vaccination and SARS-CoV-2 variants. Across the study: Intramuscular Ad26.COV2.S at 5x10^10 or 1x10^11 viral particles.

Treatment noted: over 15 received Ad26.COV2.S at low or high dose, single or two shots; several received placebo; per-sample allocation not given. Vaccine and placebo recipients were sampled on day 63 after the first injection. An Ad26 vector expressing Wuhan-strain SARS-CoV-2 spike constituted the vaccine. The CDR3 consists of 15 residues. The germline V gene encodes CDR1 SNHLY and CDR2 FYNNEI. V shed 8 bases, J shed 2 bases, and the junction held 10 bases outside the gene matches. TCRdb's table, derived via immunoSEQ multiplex PCR, lists solely in-frame clones and lacks some. Here the sample spans around 450,000 clones, roughly nine tenths being singletons.

The sample consisted of peripheral blood, taken in a trial of Ad26.COV2.S vaccine versus placebo. The V gene is TRBV2, the J gene TRBJ2-3; 7 nucleotides line up with TRBD2. This receptor was taken from a person between 18 and 65 years old who received the Ad26.COV2.S COVID-19 vaccine or a placebo. The CDR3 here is CASRGEGLSTDTQYF. The CDR3 region has the DNA TGTGCCAGCCGAGGGGAGGGCCTTTCCACAGATACGCAGTATTTT.